These 21 T cell receptor beta chains were all obtained from the same sample, sequenced in a study of blood T cell repertoires in COVID-19. The repertoire was sequenced with immunoSEQ multiplex PCR; TCRdb's copy has only in-frame clones and lacks some. The repertoire includes under 350,000 clones, 86% of them detected once, and about 2.7% sits in the top ten. Sequenced sample: PBMCs or T cells enriched from blood (not recorded which). These receptors came from a woman under 30 who had recovered from COVID-19.

The genes are TRBV5-1 and TRBJ2-5, with 9 positions matching TRBD1. The trim removed 4 bases at V and 3 bases at J, leaving 10 bases unmatched. The CDR3 length is 16 residues. Per germline, CDR1 SGHRS and CDR2 YFSETQ. This chain's CDR3 is CASSPNRGRGEETQYF. The DNA of the CDR3 is TGCGCCAGCAGCCCAAACAGGGGGCGCGGGGAAGAGACCCAGTACTTC. The full variable domain, in which reference TRBV5-1 and TRBJ2-5 provide the parts outside the CDR3, is KAGVTQTPRYLIKTRGQQVTLSCSPISGHRSVSWYQQTPGQGLQFLFEYFSETQRNKGNFPGRFSGRQFSNSRSEMNVSTLELGDSALYLCASSPNRGRGEETQYFGPGTRLLVL.

The chain has TRBV19 and TRBJ2-2, with TRBD1 identical over 8 bases. CDR3 length: 17 residues. V gave up 6 bases and J gave up 6 bases; unmatched junction bases: 15. CDR1 LNHDA and CDR2 SQIVND come from the germline V gene (reference sequence). CDR3 sequence reads: CASSRARTGRRSGELFF. CDR3 nucleotides: TGTGCCAGTAGCCGCGCCCGGACAGGGAGAAGGTCCGGGGAGCTGTTTTTT.

This clone was found once. The V gene is TRBV18, the J gene TRBJ1-2; 7 bases align to TRBD1. This CDR3 contains 13 residues. From germline, CDR1 is KGHSH and CDR2 LQKENI. Trimming took 6 bases from V and 12 from J; bases not matched to a gene: 13. CDR3 region: CASSVGQAYANTF. For the CDR3, the DNA is TGTGCCAGCTCGGTAGGACAGGCTTATGCGAACACCTTC.

The chain has TRBV14 and TRBJ1-6, with a tentative D call TRBD1 (5 bases). The CDR3 spans 15 residues. V was clipped by 3 bases and J by 7 bases, with 13 bases between them. Germline assignment: CDR1 SGHDN and CDR2 FVKESK. The CDR3 loop is CASSQGPRTNSPLHF. The DNA for the CDR3 is TGTGCCAGCAGCCAGGGGCCAAGGACGAATTCACCCCTCCACTTT.

The V and J genes are TRBV5-4 and TRBJ2-7; 8 positions match TRBD1. Germline CDR1 and CDR2: SGHNT and YYREEE (reference sequence). Germline trimming cut 3 bases from V and 6 bases from J; bases unmatched to any gene: 8. This CDR3 region has 14 residues. The CDR3 sequence: CASSSTQGAGEQYF. The CDR3 DNA sequence: TGTGCCAGCAGCTCGACCCAGGGGGCTGGCGAGCAGTACTTC.

This clone was detected once. The chain carries TRBV27 and TRBJ2-7, with 10 positions matching TRBD1. This CDR3 comprises 15 residues. Germline CDR1 is MNHEY and CDR2 is SMNVEV (reference sequence). With V trimmed by 5 bases and J by 2 bases, 6 bases remained unmatched. CDR3 sequence: CASSIGTGVTYEQYF. The DNA for the CDR3 is TGTGCCAGCAGTATCGGGACAGGGGTGACCTACGAGCAGTACTTC.

This clone was counted once. The CDR3 DNA follows: TGTGCCAGCAGCGGGGACTACCCGTGGGGCTCCTACAATGAGCAGTTCTTC. It codes for CASSGDYPWGSYNEQFF. The rearrangement uses TRBV9 and TRBJ2-1; 7 bases match TRBD2. V lost 3 bases to trimming and J lost 0 bases; unmatched junction nucleotides: 9. The CDR3 has 17 residues. Germline values: CDR1 SGDLS, CDR2 YYNGEE.

The count of this clone is one. V and J are TRBV11-2 and TRBJ1-1; tentative D call: TRBD1 (6 bases). Trimming removed 5 bases from V and 6 bases from J, with 13 bases in between. Germline CDR1 and CDR2: SGHAT and FQNNGV. This CDR3 has 13 residues. Written as DNA, the CDR3 is TGTGCCAGCAGCAAGACAGGTCTGCCTGAAGCTTTCTTT. It translates to CASSKTGLPEAFF.

The chain employs TRBV10-3 and TRBJ1-5; possibly TRBD1 for D (5 bases). The CDR3 totals 16 residues. The germline CDR1 and CDR2 sequences are ENHRY and SYGVKD. Trimming cost V 3 bases and J 4 bases, with 16 bases left between them. The CDR3 region is CAISEDRGLLNQPQHF. The CDR3 DNA follows: TGTGCCATCAGTGAAGATAGGGGTCTCCTTAATCAGCCCCAGCATTTT.

CDR3 nucleotide sequence: TGTGCCAGCAGCCCCCGGGCGGCGGGAGGGCCCAATGAGCAGTTCTTC. Translating gives CASSPRAAGGPNEQFF. This chain joins TRBV7-7 and TRBJ2-1; 9 nucleotides agree with TRBD2. CDR1 SSHAT and CDR2 FNYEAQ come from the germline V gene (reference sequence). CDR3 size: 16 residues. The trim removed 5 bases at V and 6 bases at J, leaving 11 bases unmatched.

The chain couples TRBV20-1 to TRBJ2-7; D gene ambiguous. The V gene's germline CDR1 is DFQATT and CDR2 SNEGSKA (reference sequence). The length of the CDR3 is 11 residues. The germline V and J ends were trimmed by 0 bases and 7 bases, with 7 bases remaining between them. In DNA form, the CDR3 reads TGCAGTGCTAGAGATCTATGGGAGCAGTACTTC. Protein: CSARDLWEQYF.

The chain has TRBV9 and TRBJ2-2; 7 bases line up with TRBD2. CDR1 is SGDLS, CDR2 YYNGEE, per germline. CDR3 size: 12 residues. V gave up 4 bases and J gave up 9 bases; unmatched junction bases: 3. The CDR3 DNA reads as TGTGCCAGCAGCCGGCGGGAGTGGGAGCTGTTTTTT. As protein: CASSRREWELFF. Full variable domain (rest looked up from reference TRBV9 and TRBJ2-2): DSGVTQTPKHLITATGQRVTLRCSPRSGDLSVYWYQQSLDQGLQFLIQYYNGEERAKGNILERFSAQQFPDLHSELNLSSLELGDSALYFCASSRREWELFFGEGSRLTVL.

V gene TRBV4-1 combines with J gene TRBJ2-5; 8 bases map to TRBD2. Germline V CDR1 and CDR2: MGHRA, YSYEKL. The CDR3 runs to 15 residues. V was pared by 5 bases and J by 5 bases, with 10 bases of the junction left unmatched. In DNA, the CDR3 is TGCGCCAGCAGCAGGTCTAGCGGGTATATGGAGACCCAGTACTTC. Its translation: CASSRSSGYMETQYF.

The chain is built from TRBV19 and TRBJ2-1; 8 bases are a match to TRBD2. The V segment lost 3 bases and the J segment 7 bases; nucleotides outside the gene matches: 8. Germline V gene sequence: CDR1 LNHDA, CDR2 SQIVND (reference sequence). The CDR3 is 15 residues long. CDR3: CASSIRGLVINEQFF. The CDR3 DNA reads as TGTGCCAGTAGTATCAGGGGACTAGTTATAAATGAGCAGTTCTTC.

The chain recombines TRBV27 with TRBJ2-7; 10 nucleotides line up with TRBD2. The V and J ends lost 6 bases and 1 base, in that order; junction bases with no gene match: 15. The CDR3 covers 18 residues. The germline V gene has CDR1 MNHEY and CDR2 SMNVEV (reference sequence). CDR3 in DNA: TGTGCCAGCAGCCCCTCTGGCTCTAGCGGGAGCCCTTCCTACGAGCAGTACTTC. Amino acid sequence: CASSPSGSSGSPSYEQYF.

The chain combines TRBV19 with TRBJ1-6; D may be TRBD1 (6 bases). Germline lookup yields CDR1 LNHDA and CDR2 SQIVND (reference sequence). V was clipped by 3 bases and J by 7 bases, with 13 bases between them. The CDR3 runs to 15 residues. The CDR3 reads CASSIHRDNNSPLHF. For the CDR3, the DNA is TGTGCCAGTAGTATTCACAGGGACAACAATTCACCCCTCCACTTT.

The gene calls are TRBV18 and TRBJ1-5; 7 positions agree with TRBD1. Germline assignment: CDR1 KGHSH and CDR2 LQKENI. The CDR3 spans 16 residues. J gave up 4 bases and V 2 bases, and 8 bases lay outside the gene matches. CDR3 loop: CASSPTYRQGNQPQHF. Written as DNA, the CDR3 is TGTGCCAGCTCACCAACTTATAGACAGGGTAATCAGCCCCAGCATTTT.

This chain joins TRBV7-6 and TRBJ2-7, with a weak D call TRBD1 (6 bases). Trimming pared 1 base from V and 5 bases from J, leaving 12 bases between. The V gene's germline CDR1 is SGHVS and CDR2 FNYEAQ. CDR3 length: 14 residues. CDR3 sequence: CASSLGPGVHEQYF. DNA of the CDR3: TGTGCCAGCAGCTTAGGTCCAGGGGTCCACGAGCAGTACTTC.

The chain employs TRBV9 and TRBJ2-5; possible D gene TRBD1, 7 bases. Trimming took 3 bases from V and 3 from J, leaving 12 bases between them. CDR1 is SGDLS and CDR2 is YYNGEE in the germline V gene. This CDR3 spans 14 amino acids. Here the CDR3 reads CASSGQGGEETQYF. Written as DNA, the CDR3 is TGTGCCAGCAGCGGCCAGGGGGGCGAAGAGACCCAGTACTTC.

The chain has TRBV4-1 and TRBJ2-7; 11 bases agree with TRBD2. The CDR3 spans 15 residues. V shed 2 bases, J shed 3 bases, and the junction held 3 bases outside the gene matches. Germline V lookup: CDR1 MGHRA, CDR2 YSYEKL. CDR3 sequence: CASSQPTSGSYEQYF. The DNA of the CDR3 is TGCGCCAGCAGCCAACCCACTAGCGGGAGCTACGAGCAGTACTTC.

The V gene is TRBV28, the J gene TRBJ1-1; weak D call: TRBD1 (5 bases). This CDR3 comprises 12 residues. Per germline, CDR1 MDHEN and CDR2 SYDVKM. V dropped 8 bases and J dropped 1 base, with 8 bases sitting between them. CDR3 loop: CASQGRNTEAFF. Written as DNA, the CDR3 is TGTGCCAGCCAGGGCAGGAACACTGAAGCTTTCTTT.